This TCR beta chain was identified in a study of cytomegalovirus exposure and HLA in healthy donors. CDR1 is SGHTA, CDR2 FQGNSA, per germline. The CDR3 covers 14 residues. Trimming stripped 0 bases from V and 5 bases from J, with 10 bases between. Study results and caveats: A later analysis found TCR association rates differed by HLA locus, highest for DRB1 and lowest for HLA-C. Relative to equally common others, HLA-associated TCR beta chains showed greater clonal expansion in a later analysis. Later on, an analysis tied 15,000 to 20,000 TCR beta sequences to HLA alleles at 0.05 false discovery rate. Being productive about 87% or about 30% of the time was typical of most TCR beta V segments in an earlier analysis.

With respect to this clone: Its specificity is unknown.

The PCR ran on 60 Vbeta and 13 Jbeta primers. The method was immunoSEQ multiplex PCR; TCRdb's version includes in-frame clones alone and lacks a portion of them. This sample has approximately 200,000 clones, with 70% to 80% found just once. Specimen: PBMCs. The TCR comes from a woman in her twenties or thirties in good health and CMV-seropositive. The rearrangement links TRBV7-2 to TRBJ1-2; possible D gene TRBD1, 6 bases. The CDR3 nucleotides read TGTGCCAGCAGCTTAGCGGAGGGGGGGTATGGCTACACCTTC. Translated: CASSLAEGGYGYTF.